This T cell receptor (beta chain) was profiled in a study of shared clonotypes between healthy human individuals. Study summary: CD8 memory received one plate per donor, CD8 naive two, CD4 memory three and CD4 naive three. Broader study findings: Approximately 5.3% was the fraction of naive CD4 clonotypes found shared across a handful of donors.

The germline gives CDR1 MDHEN, CDR2 SYDVKM. The germline V and J ends were trimmed by 6 bases and 6 bases, with 14 bases remaining between them. This CDR3 contains 14 residues. Sequencing used immunoSEQ multiplex PCR; TCRdb keeps in-frame clones, though not all of them. Among under 650,000 clones listed, 90% to 96% were seen once. A note on this clone: Its specificity is unknown.

Each donor was a Caucasian adult residing in Nashville, Tennessee. The TCR comes from a woman aged 30 to 39 in good health. Input material: naive CD4+ T cells sorted from blood. Subset of the sample: CD45RA+ positively selected. J is TRBJ1-4 and V is TRBV28; D possibly corresponds to TRBD1 (5 bases). CDR3 nucleotide sequence: TGTGCCAGCAGCCTCCCCGGGGGTTATGAAAAACTGTTTTTT. Its translation: CASSLPGGYEKLFF.